Here is one TCR beta chain with its context. Its antigen remains unidentified. A read error may account for a junction end that differs from germline. This record comes from a study of breast tumors, draining lymph nodes, adjacent tissues. Study results and limitations: Data only fit, rather than demonstrated, lymph node origin of most tumor T cells. Most tumor T cells seemingly derive from lymph node, then expand in tumor.

TCRdb fed the multiplex PCR reads into MiXCR, producing one record per CDR3 protein. The repertoire holds 140,000 or so distinct CDR3 sequences, around a third seen once, with 2% to 2.5% in the top ten. The germline gives CDR1 SGHRS, CDR2 YFSETQ. This CDR3 spans 13 amino acids. Axillary draining lymph nodes of breast cancer patients supplied the node samples. The receptor comes from a female donor with breast cancer. Some clones in this sample may be carry-over from other donors' samples. The J gene is TRBJ2-1, the V gene TRBV5-1; D is undetermined. Sequencing used axillary lymph node tissue. CDR3 protein: CASSLPNRNDQFF. The CDR3 DNA is TGCGCCAGCAGCTTGCCCAATCGGAATGACCAGTTCTTC. The complete variable domain, with remaining parts taken from reference TRBV5-1 and TRBJ2-1, reads KAGVTQTPRYLIKTRGQQVTLSCSPISGHRSVSWYQQTPGQGLQFLFEYFSETQRNKGNFPGRFSGRQFSNSRSEMNVSTLELGDSALYLCASSLPNRNDQFFGPGTRLTVL.